This TCR beta chain was identified in a study of a mutant IDH1 vaccine in newly diagnosed glioma. About the study: V12 came at week 35, V13 at week 47. Study results and caveats: Apparently, pseudoprogression bore no relation to changes among the top peripheral T cell clonotypes.

With respect to this clone: Its cognate antigen is unknown.

Time point noted: week 35, safety follow-up. In every dose of vaccine, 300 ug of mutant IDH1 20-mer peptide was given alongside topical imiquimod. Germline assignment: CDR1 SGDLS and CDR2 YYNGEE. Unmatched junction bases numbered 9, after V lost 4 bases and J lost 5 bases. This CDR3 has 16 residues. The table came from immunoSEQ multiplex PCR; TCRdb's copy has only in-frame clones and leaves some out. This sample yields some 63,000 clones, of which around 74% are seen a single time; over 4% belongs to the top ten. The clonotype originates from a man between 50 and 59 years old with glioma. This chain connects TRBV9 to TRBJ2-2, with 9 bases aligning to TRBD2. The specimen was PBMCs, collected from a glioma patient whose treatment included an IDH1 peptide vaccine. The CDR3 reads CASSWGGGAVTGELFF. CDR3 sequence (DNA): TGTGCCAGCAGCTGGGGCGGGGGGGCTGTAACCGGGGAGCTGTTTTTT.